The following is a T cell receptor beta chain sequence with its context. Gene-specific TRAV and TRBV primers were used for first-strand cDNA, covering alpha and beta chains. The authors amplified TCRs for 20 to 25 PCR cycles with a constant-region primer and a V-primer adapter. One entry per CDR3 protein, called by TCRdb with MiXCR from the reads. The repertoire has under 90,000 distinct CDR3 sequences, 15% to 20% of them found once; the top ten carry approximately 1.5%. The CDR3 contains 16 residues. With 5 bases removed from V and 5 bases from J, the gap between germline ends came to 22 bases. The germline V gene encodes CDR1 SGHVS and CDR2 FQNEAQ. The record originates from a study of low-dose radiotherapy and immunotherapy resistance in tumors. This sample's time point: after trial treatment. Specified treatment: LDRT plus nivolumab, ipilimumab, low-dose cyclophosphamide and aspirin (RACIN trial). Administered to the donors were nivolumab, ipilimumab, aspirin, low-dose cyclophosphamide and low-dose radiotherapy.

This receptor was identified in a male donor with prostate cancer. The sequencing here drew on PBMCs, taken after low-dose radiotherapy plus immunotherapy. The gene calls are TRBV7-8 and TRBJ2-7, with D perhaps matching TRBD1 or TRBD2 (6 bases each). The CDR3 nucleotides are TGTGCCAGCAGCCGGGACGTGGGGGGCCGTTTAGACGAGCAGTACTTC. This codes for CASSRDVGGRLDEQYF.